This T cell receptor (beta chain) was recorded in a study of blood T cell repertoires in COVID-19. The V segment lost 7 bases and the J segment 4 bases; nucleotides outside the gene matches: 6. The V gene's germline CDR1 is MDHEN and CDR2 SYDVKM. This CDR3 contains 14 residues. Produced via immunoSEQ multiplex PCR; TCRdb's table is partial and in-frame only. The sample holds fewer than 350,000 clones, approximately 81% seen once. The receptor comes from a woman younger than 45 who had been exposed to COVID-19. Sequenced sample: PBMCs or T cells enriched from blood (not recorded which). This rearrangement joins TRBV28 to TRBJ2-3; the match to TRBD2 covers 9 bases. CDR3 protein: CASTGTSFSDTQYF. The DNA of the CDR3 is TGTGCCAGCACTGGGACTAGCTTCTCAGATACGCAGTATTTT.